These T cell receptor beta chains were read from a single sample in a study of CD8+CD57+ T cells in acquired aplastic anemia. From the reads, TCRdb called clonotypes with MiXCR, one entry per CDR3 protein. The sample consists of under 200,000 distinct CDR3 sequences, 40% to 55% of them appearing once. Sequencing was done on a sample of sorted CD4+, CD8+, or CD8+CD57+ T cells (not recorded which) from PBMCs. The source is a human donor with aplastic anemia. Both conserved end residues are part of each CDR3.

V: TRBV19; length: 14; J: TRBJ2-7; CDR3: CASSRQGVPYEQYF
V: TRBV7-3; length: 14; J: TRBJ2-1; CDR3: CASSPSISYNEQFF
V: TRBV7-6; length: 16; J: TRBJ2-5; CDR3: CASSPRQGEVQETQYF
V: TRBV29-1; length: 13; J: TRBJ2-2; CDR3: CSVPGTETGELFF
V: TRBV6-1; length: 14; J: TRBJ1-2; CDR3: CASWTGAGNYGYTF
V: TRBV2; length: 16; J: TRBJ2-3; CDR3: CASSLGQGTSTDTQYF
V: TRBV6-5; length: 13; J: TRBJ2-1; CDR3: CASWGGDYNEQFF
V: TRBV29-1; length: 13; J: TRBJ1-4; CDR3: CSAEGRARGKLFF
V: TRBV19; length: 12; J: TRBJ2-1; CDR3: CASSTQGNEQFF
V: TRBV27; length: 13; J: TRBJ1-2; CDR3: CASSPGPFYGYTF
V: TRBV12-3/TRBV12-4; length: 18; J: TRBJ2-7; CDR3: CASSASSPSGQGTYEQYF
V: TRBV6-1; length: 13; J: TRBJ2-7; CDR3: CASSDTPGYEQYF
V: TRBV19; length: 12; J: TRBJ2-7; CDR3: CASTGDFYEQYF
V: TRBV10-3; length: 15; J: TRBJ2-1; CDR3: CAIEASGRAYNEQFF
V: TRBV2; length: 13; J: TRBJ1-2; CDR3: CASSNRETLGYTF
V: TRBV12-3/TRBV12-4; length: 14; J: TRBJ1-2; CDR3: CASSLNSEIYGYTF
V: TRBV15; length: 15; J: TRBJ1-1; CDR3: CATSPPRDRATEAFF
V: TRBV2; length: 15; J: TRBJ2-7; CDR3: CASSEIRQGRVEQYF
V: TRBV19; length: 19; J: TRBJ2-1; CDR3: CASSRKGTSGRLVMSPQFF
V: TRBV7-8; length: 15; J: TRBJ2-5; CDR3: CASSGREGFQETQYF
V: TRBV20-1; length: 16; J: TRBJ1-1; CDR3: CSARPMRAEANTEAFF
V: TRBV7-3; length: 13; J: TRBJ2-5; CDR3: CASSPSFGETQYF
V: TRBV20-1; length: 13; J: TRBJ1-4; CDR3: CSAEDATNEKLFF
V: TRBV3-1; length: 16; J: TRBJ1-2; CDR3: CASSQDQGGRAKGYTF